The 25 T cell receptor beta chains given below trace back to one sample, sequenced in a study of cytomegalovirus exposure and HLA in healthy donors. The PCR employed 60 Vbeta primers together with 13 Jbeta primers. Profiled with immunoSEQ multiplex PCR; TCRdb holds only in-frame clones, not every one. The data hold 100,000 to 150,000 clones, with 8% to 11% observed a single time. Sequencing was done on a sample of PBMCs. The receptors shown here come from a woman aged 18-29 years in good health and CMV-seropositive.

This clone was observed a handful of times. The chain recombines TRBV28 with TRBJ2-7, with D possibly TRBD1 on 6 matching bases. Germline V CDR1 and CDR2: MDHEN, SYDVKM. V was cut by 6 bases and J by 1 base, with 19 bases left in between. The CDR3 length is 16 residues. The CDR3 sequence: CASSPSAGTLSYEQYF. The CDR3 DNA reads as TGTGCCAGCAGCCCTTCCGCCGGGACACTGTCCTACGAGCAGTACTTC.

The gene calls are TRBV7-3 and TRBJ2-1, with 7 nucleotides matching TRBD2. CDR1 is SGHTA, CDR2 FQGTGA, per germline. The V gene end was trimmed by 6 bases and the J gene end by 4 bases; junction bases not matched to a gene: 6. The CDR3 is 14 amino acids. For the CDR3, the DNA is TGTGCCAGCAGTGGGGGGGGGATTTACAATGAGCAGTTCTTC. Protein sequence: CASSGGGIYNEQFF.

This clone was seen more than once but under ten times. The chain combines TRBV5-6 with TRBJ1-2, with D possibly being TRBD1 (5 bases). The CDR3 runs 17 residues. Trimming cost V 4 bases and J 5 bases, with 24 bases left between them. The germline gives CDR1 SGHDT, CDR2 YYEEEE. The CDR3 bases are TGTGCCAGCAGCGGATCGGGGGGTATCGATGTAACGTATGGCTACACCTTC. Translating it yields CASSGSGGIDVTYGYTF.

This clone has only a few counts. V and J are TRBV28 and TRBJ2-7; TRBD2 is a possible D gene (5 bases). V was clipped by 5 bases and J by 2 bases, with 10 bases between them. The CDR3 sequence is 13 residues long. Germline-derived CDR1 and CDR2 are MDHEN and SYDVKM. CDR3 bases: TGTGCCAGCAGTCCATCGAGGGCCTACGAGCAGTACTTC. Translation gives CASSPSRAYEQYF.

The table lists this clone with a few counts. The chain uses TRBV5-8 and TRBJ2-4, with 10 bases aligning to TRBD2. After removal of 4 bases from V and 9 bases from J, the junction contained 13 bases not matched to a gene. This CDR3 spans 16 amino acids. The germline V gene has CDR1 SGHTS and CDR2 YDEGEE. CDR3 region: CASSIDSGGRSGIQYF. The CDR3 DNA follows: TGTGCCAGCAGCATCGATAGCGGGGGGAGATCGGGCATTCAGTACTTC.

The chain carries TRBV27 and TRBJ2-7; the match to TRBD2 covers 13 bases. Germline CDR1 reads MNHEY; CDR2 reads SMNVEV (reference sequence). There are 15 residues in the CDR3. V dropped 6 bases and J dropped 3; count of bases not matched to a gene: 5. The CDR3 region is CASSSGTSGNYEQYF. For the CDR3, the DNA is TGTGCCAGCAGCTCCGGGACTAGCGGGAACTACGAGCAGTACTTC.

In its sample, this clone was seen a few times. The chain couples TRBV10-3 to TRBJ2-7, with 8 bases aligning to TRBD2. Looked up from germline, CDR1 is ENHRY and CDR2 is SYGVKD. The CDR3 consists of 18 residues. The V and J ends lost 6 bases and 4 bases, in that order; junction bases with no gene match: 20. CDR3 region: CAIRGGETSGKLAYEQYF. CDR3 bases: TGTGCCATCAGGGGGGGTGAAACTAGCGGAAAGCTAGCTTACGAGCAGTACTTC.

This clone has more than one count but fewer than ten. This chain uses TRBV5-6 with TRBJ1-2; 9 bases map to TRBD1. This CDR3 has 15 amino acids. V shed 0 bases, J shed 8 bases, and the junction held 8 bases outside the gene matches. The germline V gene has CDR1 SGHDT and CDR2 YYEEEE. This CDR3 reads CASSLVPGTGNGYTF. CDR3 sequence (DNA): TGTGCCAGCAGCTTGGTTCCCGGGACAGGGAACGGCTACACCTTC.

This chain uses TRBV7-9 with TRBJ2-1, with D tentatively TRBD2 (6 bases). The CDR3 runs to 15 residues. V was clipped by 5 bases and J by 7 bases, with 18 bases between them. Looked up from germline, CDR1 is SEHNR and CDR2 is FQNEAQ (reference sequence). CDR3 residues: CASSPGRDWFNEQFF. The CDR3 DNA is TGTGCCAGCAGCCCGGGCCGGGACTGGTTTAATGAGCAGTTCTTC. The entire variable domain, with the rest obtained from reference TRBV7-9 and TRBJ2-1, is as follows: DTGVSQNPRHKITKRGQNVTFRCDPISEHNRLYWYRQTLGQGPEFLTYFQNEAQLEKSRLLSDRFSAERPKGSFSTLEIQRTEQGDSAMYLCASSPGRDWFNEQFFGPGTRLTVL.

This clone was picked up a small number of times. In this CDR3 the conserved last residue, phenylalanine or tryptophan, is missing, so a read error is likely. The DNA is left out, because the CDR3 cannot be placed on it with certainty; the CDR3 is given as TCRdb lists it. J is TRBJ2-3 and V is TRBV4-1; no check of the table's D call, TRBD1, against the DNA was made. Germline V gene lookup returns CDR1 MGHRA and CDR2 YSYEKL. The CDR3 adds up to 8 amino acids, both ends counted. CDR3 residues: CARLPNPR.

The chain employs TRBV25-1 and TRBJ2-1, with TRBD2 matching over 8 bases. The CDR3 runs to 13 residues. Trimming cost V 4 bases and J 6 bases; bases outside gene matches: 2. Germline V lookup: CDR1 MGHDK, CDR2 SYGVNS. The CDR3 coding sequence is TGTGCCAGCAGTGTCGCGGGAGGCAATGAGCAGTTCTTC. Residues: CASSVAGGNEQFF.

This clone has just a few counts. The chain carries TRBV6-6 and TRBJ1-4; tentatively, D is TRBD1 (5 bases). Germline CDR1 and CDR2: MNHNY and SVGAGI (reference sequence). This CDR3 comprises 14 residues. The ends were cut back, 5 bases at V and 4 bases at J, with 11 bases in the middle. The CDR3 loop reads CASSLPGVNEKLFF. CDR3 sequence (DNA): TGTGCCAGCAGTCTCCCGGGGGTTAATGAAAAACTGTTTTTT.

This chain uses TRBV7-6 with TRBJ1-2; 7 bases match TRBD1. In germline, CDR1 is SGHVS, CDR2 FNYEAQ. V trimming: 4 bases; J trimming: 4 bases; junction bases outside the gene matches: 6. The length of the CDR3 is 14 residues. The CDR3 DNA reads TGTGCCAGCAGCTCACCCGGGACAGTCTATGGCTACACCTTC. This sequence encodes CASSSPGTVYGYTF.

This clone was seen a handful of times. The gene calls are TRBV6-1 and TRBJ1-1, with D possibly being TRBD1 (5 bases). The length of the CDR3 is 11 residues. The germline V gene encodes CDR1 MNHNS and CDR2 SASEGT. CDR3 in amino acids: CANSKGTEAFF. CDR3 sequence (DNA): TGTGCAAATTCTAAGGGGACTGAAGCTTTCTTT.

A few counts support this clone. V gene TRBV2 combines with J gene TRBJ2-4; 9 bases are a match to TRBD1. The germline V gene encodes CDR1 SNHLY and CDR2 FYNNEI. The V gene end was trimmed by 4 bases and the J gene end by 8 bases; junction bases not matched to a gene: 9. CDR3 length equals 15 residues. The CDR3 loop reads CASSVWTGVMDIQYF. DNA of the CDR3: TGTGCCAGCAGTGTATGGACAGGGGTAATGGACATTCAGTACTTC.

The J gene is TRBJ2-7, the V gene TRBV5-1, with TRBD1 matching 8 bases. Trimming removed 4 bases from V and 3 bases from J; junction bases left unmatched: 9. This CDR3 is built from 15 residues. The germline CDR1 and CDR2 sequences are SGHRS and YFSETQ. Here the CDR3 DNA reads TGCGCCAGCAGCGGGCCGGGACAGGTTTACTACGAGCAGTACTTC. Protein sequence: CASSGPGQVYYEQYF.

There are a few counts of this clone. V is TRBV29-1 and J is TRBJ2-7, with a possible D match to TRBD1 (5 bases). CDR1 and CDR2 (germline): SQVTM, ANQGSEA. This CDR3 comprises 12 residues. The CDR3 protein is CTVLTDTYEQYF. The CDR3 nucleotides read TGCACCGTCTTGACAGATACCTACGAGCAGTACTTC.

The rearrangement links TRBV11-3 to TRBJ1-2, with D possibly being TRBD1 (6 bases). V was trimmed by 0 bases and J by 5 bases, leaving 10 bases between them. Germline CDR1 and CDR2: SGHNT and YENEEA. CDR3 length: 14 residues. CDR3 amino acids: CASSLEAGAYGYTF. DNA of the CDR3: TGTGCCAGCAGCTTAGAGGCAGGGGCATATGGCTACACCTTC.

This rearrangement joins TRBV28 to TRBJ1-2, with 11 bases fitting TRBD1. The CDR3 length is 14 residues. The germline V gene encodes CDR1 MDHEN and CDR2 SYDVKM. V trimming: 10 bases; J trimming: 5 bases; junction bases outside the gene matches: 9. The CDR3 sequence is CATPRGQGAYGYTF. The CDR3 nucleotides are TGTGCCACCCCTCGAGGACAGGGGGCTTATGGCTACACCTTC.

This chain connects TRBV30 to TRBJ2-1, with TRBD2 matching 8 bases. The CDR3 totals 14 residues. The germline gives CDR1 GTSNPN, CDR2 SVGIG (reference sequence). J gave up 7 bases and V 1 base, and 6 bases lay outside the gene matches. Here the CDR3 DNA reads TGTGCCTGGAGTGCCAATGCGGGAGGAAATGAGCAGTTCTTC. Translated: CAWSANAGGNEQFF.

The J gene is TRBJ2-2, the V gene TRBV28, with 7 positions matching TRBD1. J lost 4 bases, V lost 2 bases, and 16 bases had no gene match. CDR3 size: 19 residues. Germline CDR1 and CDR2: MDHEN and SYDVKM. The CDR3 here is CASSLPYAPPGQLTGELFF. CDR3 coding DNA: TGTGCCAGCAGTTTACCCTATGCCCCTCCGGGACAGCTCACCGGGGAGCTGTTTTTT.

J is TRBJ2-1 and V is TRBV9; a weak D match, TRBD2 (7 bases). Trimming removed 0 bases from V and 0 bases from J, with 16 bases in between. Germline V CDR1 and CDR2: SGDLS, YYNGEE. This CDR3 is built from 18 residues. CDR3 coding DNA: TGTGCCAGCAGCGTAGGTTCCCCGGGGGGCGGCTCCTACAATGAGCAGTTCTTC. It encodes CASSVGSPGGGSYNEQFF.

The rearrangement joins TRBV15 to TRBJ2-2, with 9 bases identical to TRBD2. Trimming took 6 bases from V and 7 from J; bases not matched to a gene: 6. The CDR3 contains 14 residues. CDR1 LNHNV and CDR2 YYDKDF come from the germline V gene (reference sequence). The CDR3 here is CATRREGSGGELFF. DNA of the CDR3: TGTGCCACCAGGCGGGAGGGATCGGGCGGGGAGCTGTTTTTT.

This clone has a handful of counts. This chain uses TRBV5-1 with TRBJ1-1; the D gene is possibly TRBD1 (5 bases). CDR1 and CDR2 (germline): SGHRS, YFSETQ. V gave up 3 bases and J gave up 3 bases, with 21 bases separating them. The CDR3 runs 17 residues. The CDR3 sequence: CASSWGIQGWSDTEAFF. The CDR3 DNA follows: TGCGCCAGCAGCTGGGGAATTCAGGGTTGGAGTGACACTGAAGCTTTCTTT.

The V and J genes are TRBV7-3 and TRBJ1-3; D unclear. This CDR3 is 14 amino acids long. CDR1 and CDR2 (germline): SGHTA, FQGTGA. With 2 bases removed from V and 1 base from J, the gap between germline ends came to 6 bases. The CDR3 DNA reads as TGTGCCAGCAGCTTAGGCGGGTCTGGAAACACCATATATTTT. Translation gives CASSLGGSGNTIYF.